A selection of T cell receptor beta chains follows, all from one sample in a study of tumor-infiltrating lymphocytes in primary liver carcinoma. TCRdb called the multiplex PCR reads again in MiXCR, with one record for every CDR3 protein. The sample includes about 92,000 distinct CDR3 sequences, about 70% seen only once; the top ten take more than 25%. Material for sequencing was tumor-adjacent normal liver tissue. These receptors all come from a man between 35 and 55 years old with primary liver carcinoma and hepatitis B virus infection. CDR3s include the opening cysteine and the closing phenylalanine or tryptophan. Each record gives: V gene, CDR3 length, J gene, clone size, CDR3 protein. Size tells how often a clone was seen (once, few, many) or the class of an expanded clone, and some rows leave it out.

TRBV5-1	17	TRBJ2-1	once	CASSLDGTGSSYSEQFF
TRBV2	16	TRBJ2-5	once	CASNSPVGPGGETQYF
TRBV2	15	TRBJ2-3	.	CASSSRVLVTDTQYF
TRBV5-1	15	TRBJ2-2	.	CASNSSPGAVGELFF
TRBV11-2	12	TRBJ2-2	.	CTSNLYTGELFF
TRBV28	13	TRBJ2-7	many	CASRLAATYEQYF
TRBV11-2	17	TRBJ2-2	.	CANSQGLAGDGTGELFF
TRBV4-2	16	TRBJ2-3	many	CASSQVLTVGTDTQYF
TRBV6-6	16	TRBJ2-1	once	CASRLSVLSSYNKQFF
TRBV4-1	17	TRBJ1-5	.	CASSPRSDKTGGQPQHF
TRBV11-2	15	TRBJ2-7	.	CASSLSSPGSYERYF
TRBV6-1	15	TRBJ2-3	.	CVSSGTSGSTDAQYF
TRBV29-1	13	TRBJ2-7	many	CSVGTAGGYEQYF
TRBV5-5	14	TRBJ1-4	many	CASSSGTGDEKLFF
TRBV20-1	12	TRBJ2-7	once	CSARTTRHEQYF
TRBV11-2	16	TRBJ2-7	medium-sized	CASSLYRGRDSYEQYF
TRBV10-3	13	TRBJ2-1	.	CAIKEHPEGEQFF
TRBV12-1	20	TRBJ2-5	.	CASRRARATNRGRVQETQYF
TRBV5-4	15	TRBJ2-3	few	CASSLVGQGEDTQYF
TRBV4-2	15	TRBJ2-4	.	CASSQEGRGSNIQYF
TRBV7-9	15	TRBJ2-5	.	CASRQGLAGGETQYF
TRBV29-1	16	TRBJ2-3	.	CSVEDLAGATPGAQYF